Here is one TCR beta chain with its context. Its antigen is still unknown. The libraries were made with immunoSEQ version 4 in survey mode. The data were produced by immunoSEQ multiplex PCR, yet TCRdb's version contains in-frame clones alone and is incomplete. The table records 30,000 to 45,000 clones, roughly 87% of them present only once. The CDR3 totals 15 residues. Trimming pared 4 bases from V and 0 bases from J, leaving 12 bases between. From germline, CDR1 is SGHDT and CDR2 YYEEEE. This sample was included in a study of persistence of HIV-infected CD4 T cells. On the study more broadly: Anti-CD3/anti-CD28 stimulation activated a higher proportion of cells than antigen stimulation, with lower memory fraction. General study results and limits: Antigen-responding cells were enriched for degenerate expanded CDR3beta sequences.

This nonspecific control used anti-CD3/anti-CD28 bead stimulation of CD4+ T cells. Sorting of responding CD4+ T cells relied on upregulated CD40 ligand together with CD69. CD8+ T cells were removed from PBMCs prior to stimulation. Anti-CD28/CD49d costimulation, CD40-blocking antibody and enfuvirtide were given to CD8-depleted PBMCs for 15 to 20 hours. This clonotype originated in an adult man with HIV who was CMV-seropositive. The chain is built from TRBV5-6 and TRBJ2-3; D is perhaps TRBD1 (7 bases). Sequences were derived from CD4+ T cells sorted from PBMCs after approximately 18-hour stimulation, sampled from a patient who received antiretroviral therapy. Written as DNA, the CDR3 is TGTGCCAGCAGCCTGCGGGACAGAAGCACAGATACGCAGTATTTT. This gives the protein CASSLRDRSTDTQYF.